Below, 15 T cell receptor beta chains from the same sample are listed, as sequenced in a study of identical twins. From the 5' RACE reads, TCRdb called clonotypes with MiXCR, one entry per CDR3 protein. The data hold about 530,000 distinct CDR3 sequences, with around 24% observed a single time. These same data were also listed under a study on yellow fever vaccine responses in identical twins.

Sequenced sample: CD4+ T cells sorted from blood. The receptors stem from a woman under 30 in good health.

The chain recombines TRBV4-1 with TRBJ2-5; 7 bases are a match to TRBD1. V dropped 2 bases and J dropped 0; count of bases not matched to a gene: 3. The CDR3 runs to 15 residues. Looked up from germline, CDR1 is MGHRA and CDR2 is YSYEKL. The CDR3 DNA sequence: TGCGCCAGCAGCCAATCACAGGGGAACCAAGAGACCCAGTACTTC. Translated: CASSQSQGNQETQYF.

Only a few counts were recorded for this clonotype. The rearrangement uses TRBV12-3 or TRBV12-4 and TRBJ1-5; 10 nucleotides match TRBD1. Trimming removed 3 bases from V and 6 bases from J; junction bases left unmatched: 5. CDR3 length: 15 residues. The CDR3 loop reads CASSFRTGGGQPQHF. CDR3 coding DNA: TGTGCCAGCAGTTTCAGGACAGGGGGAGGTCAGCCCCAGCATTTT.

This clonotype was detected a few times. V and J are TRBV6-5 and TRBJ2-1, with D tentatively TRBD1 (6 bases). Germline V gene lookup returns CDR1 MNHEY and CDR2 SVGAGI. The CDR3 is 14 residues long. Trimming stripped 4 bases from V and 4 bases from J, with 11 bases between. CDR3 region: CASSSLTGYNEQFF. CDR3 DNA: TGTGCCAGCAGTTCTTTGACAGGATACAATGAGCAGTTCTTC.

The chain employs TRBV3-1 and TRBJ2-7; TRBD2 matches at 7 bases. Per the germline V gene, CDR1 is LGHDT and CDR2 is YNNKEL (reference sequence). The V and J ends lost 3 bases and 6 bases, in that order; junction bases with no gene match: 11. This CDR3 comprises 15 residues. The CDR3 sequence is CASSHPPTTGGEQYF. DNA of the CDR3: TGTGCCAGCAGCCATCCACCGACCACGGGGGGCGAGCAGTACTTC.

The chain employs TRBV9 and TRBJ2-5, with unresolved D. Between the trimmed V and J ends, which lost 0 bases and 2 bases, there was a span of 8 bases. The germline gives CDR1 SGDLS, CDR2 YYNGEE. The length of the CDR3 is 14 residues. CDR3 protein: CASSVDGLQETQYF. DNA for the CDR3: TGTGCCAGCAGCGTAGACGGATTACAAGAGACCCAGTACTTC.

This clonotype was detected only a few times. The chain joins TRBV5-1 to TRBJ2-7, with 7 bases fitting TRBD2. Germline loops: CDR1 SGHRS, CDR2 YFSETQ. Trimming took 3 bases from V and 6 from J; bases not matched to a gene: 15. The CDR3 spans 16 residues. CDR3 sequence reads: CASSWAAGGTLPEQYV. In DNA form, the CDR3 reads TGCGCCAGCAGCTGGGCTGCCGGGGGGACCCTTCCCGAGCAGTACGTC.

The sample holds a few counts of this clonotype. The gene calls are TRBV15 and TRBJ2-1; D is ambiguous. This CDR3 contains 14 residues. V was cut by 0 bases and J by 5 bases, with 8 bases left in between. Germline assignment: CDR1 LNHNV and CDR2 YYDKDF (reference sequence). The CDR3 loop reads CATSRDLADNEQFF. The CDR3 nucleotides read TGTGCCACCAGCAGAGATCTGGCAGACAATGAGCAGTTCTTC.

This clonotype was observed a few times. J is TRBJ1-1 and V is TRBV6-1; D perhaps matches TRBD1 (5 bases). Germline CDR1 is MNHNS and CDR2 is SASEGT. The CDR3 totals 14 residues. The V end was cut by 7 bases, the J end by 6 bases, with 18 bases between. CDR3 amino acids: CASTRQKNAAEAFF. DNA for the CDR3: TGTGCCAGCACCCGACAGAAAAATGCAGCTGAAGCTTTCTTT.

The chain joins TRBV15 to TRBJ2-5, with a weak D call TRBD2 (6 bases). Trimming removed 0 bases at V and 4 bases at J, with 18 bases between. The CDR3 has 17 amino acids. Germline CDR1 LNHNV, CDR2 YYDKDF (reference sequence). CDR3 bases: TGTGCCACCAGCAGAGATGTGGGGCTAGCGTTGAGAGAGACCCAGTACTTC. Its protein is CATSRDVGLALRETQYF.

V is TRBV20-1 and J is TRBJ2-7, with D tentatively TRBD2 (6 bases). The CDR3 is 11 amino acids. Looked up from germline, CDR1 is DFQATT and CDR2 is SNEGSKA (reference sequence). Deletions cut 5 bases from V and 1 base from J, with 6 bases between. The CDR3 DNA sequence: TGCAGTGCTGGGACTTCCTACGAGCAGTACGTC. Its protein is CSAGTSYEQYV.

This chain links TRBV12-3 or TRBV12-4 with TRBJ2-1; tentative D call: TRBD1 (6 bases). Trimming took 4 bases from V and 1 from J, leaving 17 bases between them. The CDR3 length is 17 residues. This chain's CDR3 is CASSSGNRAGSYNEQFF. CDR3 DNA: TGTGCCAGCAGTTCGGGAAACAGGGCTGGATCCTACAATGAGCAGTTCTTC.

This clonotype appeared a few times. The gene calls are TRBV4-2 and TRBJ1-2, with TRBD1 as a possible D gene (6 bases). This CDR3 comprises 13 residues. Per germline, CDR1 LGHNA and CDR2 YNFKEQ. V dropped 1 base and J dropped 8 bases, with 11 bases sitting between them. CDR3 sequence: CASSQGGAWGYTF. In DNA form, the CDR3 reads TGTGCCAGCAGCCAAGGGGGGGCCTGGGGCTACACCTTC.

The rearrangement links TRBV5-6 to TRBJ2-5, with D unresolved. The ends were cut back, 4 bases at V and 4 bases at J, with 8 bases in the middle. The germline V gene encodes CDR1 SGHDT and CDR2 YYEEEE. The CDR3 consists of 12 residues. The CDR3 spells CASSRLGETQYF. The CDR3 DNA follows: TGTGCCAGCAGCCGACTGGGAGAGACCCAGTACTTC.

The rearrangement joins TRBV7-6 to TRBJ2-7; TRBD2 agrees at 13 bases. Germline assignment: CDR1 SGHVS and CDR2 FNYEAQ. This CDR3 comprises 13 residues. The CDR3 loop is CASTLGLAGPMSV. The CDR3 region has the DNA TGTGCCAGCACCTTGGGACTAGCGGGGCCCATGAGCGTC.

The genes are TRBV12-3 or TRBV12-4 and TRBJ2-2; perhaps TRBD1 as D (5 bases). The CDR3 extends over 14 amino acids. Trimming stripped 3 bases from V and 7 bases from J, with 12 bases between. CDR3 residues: CASSFPPGIGELFF. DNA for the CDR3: TGTGCCAGCAGTTTTCCGCCAGGGATCGGGGAGCTGTTTTTT.